Reported below is one T cell receptor (beta chain). Its antigen is unknown. The record originates from a study of cytomegalovirus exposure and HLA in healthy donors. Vbeta (60) and Jbeta (13) primers were used in the PCR. Libraries were prepared by immunoSEQ multiplex PCR; TCRdb keeps only in-frame clonotypes and omits some of them. The sample contains approximately 38,000 clones, approximately 71% of which appear only once. General observations from the study: At a 0.05 false discovery rate, a later analysis found about 17,000 TCR beta sequences to be associated with HLA alleles. Among TCR beta chains, those listed as cytomegalovirus-associated numbered under 200.

CDR1 and CDR2 from the germline V gene are MNHEY and SMNVEV (reference sequence). This CDR3 spans 13 amino acids. Deletions cut 8 bases from V and 3 bases from J, with 13 bases between. The sequence was collected from a man in his fifties in good health and CMV-seropositive. The sample comprised PBMCs. The rearrangement uses TRBV27 and TRBJ1-2; tentative D call: TRBD1 (6 bases). The DNA of the CDR3 is TGTGCCAGCGGGCGACAGGCCTACTATGGCTACACCTTC. Its translation is CASGRQAYYGYTF.